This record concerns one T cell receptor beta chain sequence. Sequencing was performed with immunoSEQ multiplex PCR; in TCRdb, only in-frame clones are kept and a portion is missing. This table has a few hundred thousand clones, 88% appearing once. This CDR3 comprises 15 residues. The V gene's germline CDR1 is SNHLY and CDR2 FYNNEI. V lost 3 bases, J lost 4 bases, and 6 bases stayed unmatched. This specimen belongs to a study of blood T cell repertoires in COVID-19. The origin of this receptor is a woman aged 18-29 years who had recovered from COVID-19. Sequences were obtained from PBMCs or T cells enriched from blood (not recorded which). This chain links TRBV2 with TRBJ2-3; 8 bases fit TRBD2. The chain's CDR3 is CASSDGRGGADTQYF. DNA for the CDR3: TGTGCCAGCAGTGATGGTCGGGGGGGTGCAGATACGCAGTATTTT.